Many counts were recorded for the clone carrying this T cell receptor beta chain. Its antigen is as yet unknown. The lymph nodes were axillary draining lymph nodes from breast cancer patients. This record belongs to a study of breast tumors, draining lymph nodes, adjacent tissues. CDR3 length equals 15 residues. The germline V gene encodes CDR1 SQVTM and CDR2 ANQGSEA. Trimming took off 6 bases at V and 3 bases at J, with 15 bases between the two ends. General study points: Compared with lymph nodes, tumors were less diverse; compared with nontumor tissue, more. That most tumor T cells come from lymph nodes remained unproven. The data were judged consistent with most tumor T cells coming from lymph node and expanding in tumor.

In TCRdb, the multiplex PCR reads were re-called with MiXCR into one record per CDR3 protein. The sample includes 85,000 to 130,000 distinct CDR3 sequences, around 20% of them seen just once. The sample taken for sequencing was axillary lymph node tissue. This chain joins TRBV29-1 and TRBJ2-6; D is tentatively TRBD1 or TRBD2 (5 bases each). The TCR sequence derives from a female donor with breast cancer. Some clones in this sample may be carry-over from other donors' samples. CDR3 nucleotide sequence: TGCAGCGTACGGCAGGGAGTGAGTGGGGCCAACGTCCTGACTTTC. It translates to CSVRQGVSGANVLTF.